Listed here is a single TCR beta chain. The antigen remains undetermined. The sample is drawn from a study of OX40 agonist ivuxolimab in advanced cancers. Study information: Intravenous ivuxolimab was administered to patients every 2 weeks at 0.01 to 10 mg/kg. Overall study findings and caveats: CD4+ and CD8+ T cells in blood underwent clonal expansion by week 6 at 0.1 to 3.0 mg/kg.

Some clones are missing from TCRdb's copy, which holds only in-frame ones; the method was immunoSEQ multiplex PCR. This table has fewer than 40,000 clones, less than 90% appearing once. The CDR3 loop spans 14 amino acids. Trimming took off 3 bases at V and 2 bases at J, with 10 bases between the two ends. Germline V gives CDR1 MNHEY, CDR2 SMNVEV (reference sequence). Autoimmune disease history or systemic immunosuppression barred patients. This specimen was CD4+ or CD8+ T cells sorted from blood, taken in a trial of the OX40 agonist ivuxolimab. This chain joins TRBV27 and TRBJ1-1; D is possibly TRBD1 (5 bases). This receptor was identified in an adult with an advanced solid tumor such as melanoma, head and neck, liver or kidney cancer. The CDR3 protein is CASSLRGINTEAFF. CDR3 coding DNA: TGTGCCAGCAGTTTGCGGGGGATCAACACTGAAGCTTTCTTT.